These 20 T cell receptor beta chains originate from one sample sequenced in a study of molecular identifiers for immune sequencing clone quantification. TCRdb analysed the PCR reads with MiXCR anew, one entry per CDR3 protein. The table records 60,000 to 70,000 distinct CDR3 sequences, around a sixth of them present only once. Sequenced material: naive CD8+ T cells from blood, with Jurkat cell RNA spiked in. Stated subset: FACS-sorted CD8+CD4-CCR7+CD45RA+ naive T cells. The receptor source for this set is a human donor in good health. Some libraries in this study had Jurkat cell RNA spiked in.

This clonotype was observed a few times. The J gene is TRBJ1-2, the V gene TRBV20-1, with D hard to call. The CDR3 extends over 13 amino acids. Trimming shortened V by 2 bases and J by 0 bases, and 7 bases separated the two germline ends. CDR1 DFQATT and CDR2 SNEGSKA come from the germline V gene (reference sequence). The CDR3 spells CSARSTANYGYTF. CDR3 nucleotides: TGCAGTGCTAGATCAACAGCTAACTATGGCTACACCTTC.

Ten or more counts support this clonotype. This chain uses TRBV7-8 with TRBJ2-3; 13 bases are a match to TRBD2. The V gene end was trimmed by 5 bases and the J gene end by 2 bases; junction bases not matched to a gene: 4. The CDR3 consists of 16 residues. CDR1 is SGHVS and CDR2 is FQNEAQ in the germline V gene. The CDR3, as DNA: TGTGCCAGCAGCCTACTAGCGGGAGGGCCCACAGATACGCAGTATTTT. Encoded protein: CASSLLAGGPTDTQYF.

The rearrangement links TRBV11-3 to TRBJ2-2; D ambiguous. CDR1 is SGHNT, CDR2 YENEEA, per germline. CDR3 length equals 15 residues. V was trimmed by 5 bases and J by 6 bases, leaving 16 bases between them. CDR3 in DNA: TGTGCCAGCAGCGGACGGCGTACCCGGGCCGGGGAGCTGTTTTTT. Protein sequence: CASSGRRTRAGELFF.

A note on this clonotype: This sequence may be a read error, since a much larger clone differs from it by one base. V and J are TRBV25-1 and TRBJ1-1, with D possibly matching TRBD1 (5 bases). Trimming left V 8 bases short and J 4 bases short, with 14 bases between. This CDR3 contains 13 residues. Looked up from germline, CDR1 is MGHDK and CDR2 is SYGVNS. DNA for the CDR3: TGTGCCAGCGCCAGACTTGGGGGCACTGAAGCTTTCTTT. Translation: CASARLGGTEAFF.

This clonotype was picked up many times. The rearrangement joins TRBV12-3 or TRBV12-4 to TRBJ2-7, with 8 bases fitting TRBD2. This CDR3 is 14 amino acids long. The V gene end was trimmed by 6 bases and the J gene end by 3 bases; junction bases not matched to a gene: 7. The CDR3 protein is CASSPPGGHYEQYF. The CDR3 region has the DNA TGTGCCAGCAGCCCCCCGGGGGGGCACTACGAGCAGTACTTC.

This clonotype was counted ten times or more. This chain connects TRBV20-1 to TRBJ2-7; 10 bases fit TRBD2. Per the germline V gene, CDR1 is DFQATT and CDR2 is SNEGSKA (reference sequence). The CDR3 is 16 amino acids. V gave up 3 bases and J gave up 2 bases; unmatched junction bases: 10. The CDR3 loop is CSASSDVGTSAYEQYF. The CDR3 bases are TGCAGTGCTAGCTCCGATGTAGGGACTAGCGCCTACGAGCAGTACTTC.

About this clonotype itself: A clone one base away is much larger, so this may be a read error. This sequence joins TRBV11-3 and TRBJ2-2; possibly TRBD1 or TRBD2 for D (5 bases each). Germline V gene lookup returns CDR1 SGHNT and CDR2 YENEEA. This CDR3 has 16 amino acids. CDR3 sequence: CTSSLPGLRGGGELFF. The CDR3 DNA reads TGTACCAGCAGCTTACCGGGATTGAGGGGCGGCGGGGAGCTGTTTTTT.

The J gene is TRBJ2-1, the V gene TRBV5-3; D remains unclear. TRBV5-3 is classed as an ORF, of uncertain function. V lost 8 bases and J 6 bases, leaving 24 bases between the germline ends. The CDR3 consists of 16 residues. This chain's CDR3 is CASKEQEPIWVNEQFF. The CDR3 coding sequence is TGTGCCAGCAAAGAGCAGGAGCCGATATGGGTCAATGAGCAGTTCTTC.

J is TRBJ1-1 and V is TRBV21-1; TRBD1 is the table's D call, not checked against the DNA. TRBV21-1 is a pseudogene locus. This CDR3 contains 18 residues. The CDR3 DNA reads TGTGCCAGCAGCAAAGCGCCAGGGACAGGGGTAATGAACACTGAAGCTTTCTTT. Translating it yields CASSKAPGTGVMNTEAFF.

To note about this clonotype: A read error is possible here, since a much larger clone lies one base away. The rearrangement joins TRBV27 to TRBJ2-3; unclear D gene. The CDR3 is 12 residues long. Germline V gives CDR1 MNHEY, CDR2 SMNVEV (reference sequence). The CDR3 sequence: CASSSQQHTQSF. In DNA form, the CDR3 reads TGTGCCAGCAGTTCTCAACAACATACGCAGTCTTTT.

The sample holds many counts of this clonotype. The chain combines TRBV19 with TRBJ2-7, with 11 positions matching TRBD2. V gave up 8 bases and J gave up 4 bases; unmatched junction bases: 7. Per germline, CDR1 LNHDA and CDR2 SQIVND (reference sequence). CDR3 length: 14 residues. CDR3 bases: TGTGCCAGTGGACTAGCGGGTTCCCCATACGAGCAGTACTTC. Translation: CASGLAGSPYEQYF. Complete variable domain (other parts from reference TRBV19 and TRBJ2-7): DGGITQSPKYLFRKEGQNVTLSCEQNLNHDAMYWYRQDPGQGLRLIYYSQIVNDFQKGDIAEGYSVSREKKESFPLTVTSAQKNPTAFYLCASGLAGSPYEQYFGPGTRLTVT.

About this clonotype itself: This may arise from a read error, as a much more abundant clone is one base away. The chain joins TRBV7-9 to TRBJ1-1; D is perhaps TRBD1 (5 bases). The CDR3 sequence is 13 residues long. V lost 0 bases and J 14 bases, leaving 16 bases between the germline ends. CDR1 SEHNR and CDR2 FQNEAQ come from the germline V gene (reference sequence). The CDR3 coding sequence is TGTGCCAGCAGCTTAGCGCTGCAGGGCCACCTCTTCTTT. It yields the protein CASSLALQGHLFF.

This clonotype came up many times. The genes are TRBV19 and TRBJ2-1, with D uncertain. Trimming left V 3 bases short and J 1 base short, with 10 bases between. The germline V gene has CDR1 LNHDA and CDR2 SQIVND (reference sequence). This CDR3 region has 15 residues. Here the CDR3 reads CASSIYGGSYNEQFF. CDR3 DNA sequence: TGTGCCAGTAGTATTTACGGTGGATCCTACAATGAGCAGTTCTTC.

The chain recombines TRBV12-3 or TRBV12-4 with TRBJ2-1; a possible D gene is TRBD2 (6 bases). V lost 3 bases and J 8 bases, leaving 8 bases between the germline ends. The CDR3 loop spans 12 amino acids. CDR3: CASSFGEDEQFF. The CDR3, as DNA: TGTGCCAGCAGTTTCGGGGAGGATGAGCAGTTCTTC.

This clonotype was observed at least ten times. The V call is TRBV7-9, the J call TRBJ2-3; D is ambiguous. V was cut by 4 bases and J by 1 base, with 15 bases left in between. CDR1 and CDR2 from the germline V gene are SEHNR and FQNEAQ (reference sequence). The CDR3 spans 16 residues. In DNA, the CDR3 is TGTGCCAGCAGCTCGGACGTGGACCCGGGCACAGATACGCAGTATTTT. Translating gives CASSSDVDPGTDTQYF. Complete variable domain (other parts from reference TRBV7-9 and TRBJ2-3): DTGVSQNPRHKITKRGQNVTFRCDPISEHNRLYWYRQTLGQGPEFLTYFQNEAQLEKSRLLSDRFSAERPKGSFSTLEIQRTEQGDSAMYLCASSSDVDPGTDTQYFGPGTRLTVL.

This clonotype was seen ten or more times. This chain uses TRBV9 with TRBJ1-5; D may be TRBD1 (5 bases). The germline V gene has CDR1 SGDLS and CDR2 YYNGEE. Trimming removed 4 bases from V and 0 bases from J, with 14 bases in between. The CDR3 is 16 residues long. CDR3 region: CASSSRQSYSNQPQHF. The CDR3 nucleotides read TGTGCCAGCAGCTCCCGACAGTCTTATAGCAATCAGCCCCAGCATTTT.

Concerning this clonotype itself: A much bigger clone sits one base away, suggesting this may be a read error. The conserved closing phenylalanine or tryptophan is absent in this CDR3, likely reflecting a read error. The gene calls are TRBV7-8 and TRBJ2-5; D is unclear. Looked up from germline, CDR1 is SGHVS and CDR2 is FQNEAQ. There are 12 residues in the CDR3. V was shortened by 1 base and J by 3 bases, with 3 bases between the two germline ends. The CDR3 loop is CASSLGEETQYL. CDR3 bases: TGTGCCAGCAGCTTAGGGGAAGAGACCCAGTACCTC.

This clonotype was seen at least ten times. CDR3 bases: TGCATTTCAGGGGGCGCGTCTGAAGCTTTCTTT. This encodes CISGGASEAFF. The J gene is TRBJ1-1, the V gene TRBV29-1; TRBD1 aligns across 8 bases. The length of the CDR3 is 11 residues. The V gene's germline CDR1 is SQVTM and CDR2 ANQGSEA. Full variable domain (rest looked up from reference TRBV29-1 and TRBJ1-1): SAVISQKPSRDICQRGTSLTIQCQVDSQVTMMFWYRQQPGQSLTLIATANQGSEATYESGFVIDKFPISRPNLTFSTLTVSNMSPEDSSIYLCISGGASEAFFGQGTRLTVV.

This clonotype has at least ten counts. The gene calls are TRBV9 and TRBJ2-5; no clear D. Germline V lookup: CDR1 SGDLS, CDR2 YYNGEE. The V end was cut by 3 bases, the J end by 0 bases, with 3 bases between. The CDR3 runs to 12 residues. CDR3 amino acids: CASSANQETQYF. The CDR3, as DNA: TGTGCCAGCAGCGCAAACCAAGAGACCCAGTACTTC.

This clonotype came up many times. The genes are TRBV20-1 and TRBJ1-6; 10 bases fit TRBD1. The CDR3 extends over 19 amino acids. V gave up 2 bases and J gave up 0 bases; unmatched junction bases: 10. Looked up from germline, CDR1 is DFQATT and CDR2 is SNEGSKA (reference sequence). CDR3 sequence: CSARPAGTGVSSYNSPLHF. The CDR3 DNA reads as TGCAGTGCTAGACCGGCCGGGACAGGGGTTAGCTCCTATAATTCACCCCTCCACTTT.